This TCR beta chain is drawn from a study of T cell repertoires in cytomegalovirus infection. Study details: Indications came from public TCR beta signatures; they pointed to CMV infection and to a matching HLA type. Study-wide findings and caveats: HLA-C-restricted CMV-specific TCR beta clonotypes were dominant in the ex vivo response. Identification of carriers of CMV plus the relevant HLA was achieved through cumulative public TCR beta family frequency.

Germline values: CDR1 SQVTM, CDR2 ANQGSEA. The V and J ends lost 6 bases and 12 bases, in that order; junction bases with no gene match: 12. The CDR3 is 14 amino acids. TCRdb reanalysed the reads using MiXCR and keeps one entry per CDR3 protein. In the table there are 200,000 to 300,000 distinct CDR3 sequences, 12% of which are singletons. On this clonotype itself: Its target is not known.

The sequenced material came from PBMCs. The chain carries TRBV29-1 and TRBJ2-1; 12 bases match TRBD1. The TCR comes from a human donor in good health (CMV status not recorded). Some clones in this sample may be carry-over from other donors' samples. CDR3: CSVARDRGRGGQFF. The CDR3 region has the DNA TGCAGCGTGGCTCGGGACAGGGGGCGAGGTGGGCAGTTCTTC.